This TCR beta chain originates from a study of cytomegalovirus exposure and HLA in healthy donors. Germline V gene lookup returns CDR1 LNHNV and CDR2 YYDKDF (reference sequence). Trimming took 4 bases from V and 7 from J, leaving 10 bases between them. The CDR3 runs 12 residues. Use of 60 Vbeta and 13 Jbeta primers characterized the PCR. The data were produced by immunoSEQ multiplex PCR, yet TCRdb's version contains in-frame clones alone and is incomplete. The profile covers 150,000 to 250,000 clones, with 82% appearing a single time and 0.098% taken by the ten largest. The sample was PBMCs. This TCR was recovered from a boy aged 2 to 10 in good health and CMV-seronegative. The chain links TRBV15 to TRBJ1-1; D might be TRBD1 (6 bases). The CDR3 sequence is CATSTDRIEAFF. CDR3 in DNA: TGTGCCACCAGCACCGACAGGATTGAAGCTTTCTTT.